The source of this T cell receptor beta chain is a study of blood T cells in healthy people across ages. CDR1 is SGHRS and CDR2 is YFSETQ in the germline V gene. V shed 4 bases and J shed 3 bases, with 8 bases lying between them. The CDR3 is 12 residues long. Next came a second PCR, run for about 7 to 12 cycles, which used a sample-barcoded 5' primer along with a J-beta primer mix. TCRdb reanalysed the 5' RACE reads using MiXCR and keeps one entry per CDR3 protein. Counted here are 1.8 million or so distinct CDR3 sequences, 30% to 40% occurring once; the ten biggest clones make up 23%. Donors each provided roughly 9.6 milliliters of peripheral blood. Per sample, extraction of total RNA gave at least 5.5 micrograms in every case. Study-wide findings and caveats: The study regarded diversity estimates from one million T cells as underestimates. Per million T cells, the diversity of TCR beta decreased roughly linearly as age advanced.

For this clonotype: What it binds is unknown.

This clonotype was obtained from a human donor in good health. Input material: blood. V and J are TRBV5-1 and TRBJ2-7; D gene unclear. CDR3 residues: CASSPDIYEQYF. The CDR3 DNA sequence: TGCGCCAGCAGCCCCGACATCTACGAGCAGTACTTC.